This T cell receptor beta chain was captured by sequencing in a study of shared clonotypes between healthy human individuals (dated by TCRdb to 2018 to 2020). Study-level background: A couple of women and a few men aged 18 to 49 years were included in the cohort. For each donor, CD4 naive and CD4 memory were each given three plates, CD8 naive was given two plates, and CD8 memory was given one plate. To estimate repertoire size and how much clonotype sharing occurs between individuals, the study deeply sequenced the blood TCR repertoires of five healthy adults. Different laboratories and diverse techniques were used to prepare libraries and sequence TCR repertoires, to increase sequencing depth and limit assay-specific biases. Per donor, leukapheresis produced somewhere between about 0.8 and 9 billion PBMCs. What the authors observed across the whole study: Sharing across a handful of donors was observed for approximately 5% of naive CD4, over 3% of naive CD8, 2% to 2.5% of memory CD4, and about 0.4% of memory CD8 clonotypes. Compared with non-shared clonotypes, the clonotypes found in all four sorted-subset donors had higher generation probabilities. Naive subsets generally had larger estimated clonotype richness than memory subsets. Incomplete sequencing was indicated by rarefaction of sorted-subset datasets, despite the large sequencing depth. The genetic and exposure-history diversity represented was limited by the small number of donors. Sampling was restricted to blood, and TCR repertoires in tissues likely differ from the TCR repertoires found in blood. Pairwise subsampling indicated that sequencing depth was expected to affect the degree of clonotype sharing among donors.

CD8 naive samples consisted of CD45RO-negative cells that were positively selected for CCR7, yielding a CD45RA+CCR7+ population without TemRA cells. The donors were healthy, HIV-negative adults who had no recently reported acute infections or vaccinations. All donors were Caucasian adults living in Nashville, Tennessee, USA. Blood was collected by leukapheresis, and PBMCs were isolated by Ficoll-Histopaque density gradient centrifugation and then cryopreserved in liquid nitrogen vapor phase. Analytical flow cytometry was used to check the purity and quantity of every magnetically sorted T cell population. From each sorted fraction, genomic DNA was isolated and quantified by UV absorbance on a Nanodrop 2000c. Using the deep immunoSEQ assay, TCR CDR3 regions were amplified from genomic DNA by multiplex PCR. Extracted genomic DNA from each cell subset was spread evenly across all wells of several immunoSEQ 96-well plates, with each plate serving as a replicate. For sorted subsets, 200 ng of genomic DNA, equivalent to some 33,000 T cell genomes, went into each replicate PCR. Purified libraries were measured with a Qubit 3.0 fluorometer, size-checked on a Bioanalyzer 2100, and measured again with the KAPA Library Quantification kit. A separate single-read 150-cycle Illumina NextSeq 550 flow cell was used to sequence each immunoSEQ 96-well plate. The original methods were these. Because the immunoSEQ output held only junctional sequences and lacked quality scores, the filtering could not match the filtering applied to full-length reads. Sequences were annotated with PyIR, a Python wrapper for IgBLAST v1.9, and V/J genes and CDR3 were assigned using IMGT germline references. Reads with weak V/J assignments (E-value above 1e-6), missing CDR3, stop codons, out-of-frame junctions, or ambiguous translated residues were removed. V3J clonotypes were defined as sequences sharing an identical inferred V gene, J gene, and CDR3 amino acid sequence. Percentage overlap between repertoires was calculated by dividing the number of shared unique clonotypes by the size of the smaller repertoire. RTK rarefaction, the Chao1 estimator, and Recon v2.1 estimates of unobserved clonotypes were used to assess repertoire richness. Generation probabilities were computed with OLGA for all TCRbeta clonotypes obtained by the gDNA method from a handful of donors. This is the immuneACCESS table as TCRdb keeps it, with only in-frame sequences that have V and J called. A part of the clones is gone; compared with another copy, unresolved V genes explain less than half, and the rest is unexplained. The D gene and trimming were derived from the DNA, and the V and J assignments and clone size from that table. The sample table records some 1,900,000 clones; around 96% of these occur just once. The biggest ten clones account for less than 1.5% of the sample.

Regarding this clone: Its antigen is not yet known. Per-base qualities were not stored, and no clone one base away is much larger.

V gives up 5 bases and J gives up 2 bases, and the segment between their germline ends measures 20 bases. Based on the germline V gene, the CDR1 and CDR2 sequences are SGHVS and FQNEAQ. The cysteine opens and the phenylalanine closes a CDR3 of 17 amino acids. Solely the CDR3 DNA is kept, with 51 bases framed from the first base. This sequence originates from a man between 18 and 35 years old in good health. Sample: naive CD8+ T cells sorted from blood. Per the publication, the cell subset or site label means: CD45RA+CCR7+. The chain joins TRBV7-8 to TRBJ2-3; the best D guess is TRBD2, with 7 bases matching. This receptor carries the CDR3 CASSNREGSDYTDTQYF. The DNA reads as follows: TGTGCCAGCAGCAACAGGGAGGGTAGCGACTACACAGATACGCAGTATTTT.